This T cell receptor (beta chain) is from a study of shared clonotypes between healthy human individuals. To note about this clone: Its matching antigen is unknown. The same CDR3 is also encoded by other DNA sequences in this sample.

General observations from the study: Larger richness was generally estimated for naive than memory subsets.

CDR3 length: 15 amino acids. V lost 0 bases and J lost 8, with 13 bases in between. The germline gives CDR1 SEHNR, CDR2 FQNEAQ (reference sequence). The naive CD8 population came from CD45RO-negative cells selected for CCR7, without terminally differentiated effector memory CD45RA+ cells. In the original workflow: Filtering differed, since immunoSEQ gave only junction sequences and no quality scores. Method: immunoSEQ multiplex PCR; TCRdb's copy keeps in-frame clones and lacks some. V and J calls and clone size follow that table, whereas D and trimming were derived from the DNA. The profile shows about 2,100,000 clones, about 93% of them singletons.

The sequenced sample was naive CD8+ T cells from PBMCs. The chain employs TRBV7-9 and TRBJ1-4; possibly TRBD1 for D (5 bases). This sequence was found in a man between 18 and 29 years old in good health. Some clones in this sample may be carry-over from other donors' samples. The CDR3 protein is CASSLAPRVGEKLFF. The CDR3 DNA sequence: TGTGCCAGCAGCTTAGCGCCCAGGGTCGGCGAAAAACTGTTTTTT.